The rows below give T cell receptor beta chains drawn from one sample of a study of T cells in Graves' hyperthyroidism and ophthalmopathy. TCRdb ran MiXCR on the multiplex PCR reads and lists one entry per CDR3 protein. Here the sample spans under 700,000 distinct CDR3 sequences, approximately 15% being singletons. The specimen sequenced was blood. These receptors were taken from a woman aged 18-29 years with Graves' hyperthyroidism. Both conserved end residues are part of each CDR3. A D gene is named only where the DNA matches it firmly. Size is omitted from some rows. Given values are once, few, many or a class for expanded clones.

j_call: TRBJ2-7
clone_size: many
d_call: TRBD2
v_call: TRBV7-2
cdr3_nt: TGTGCCAGCAGCCTAGACACTAGCGGGGGTTACGAGCAGTACTTC
cdr3_aa: CASSLDTSGGYEQYF

j_call: TRBJ2-1
clone_size: few
d_call: TRBD2
v_call: TRBV4-2
cdr3_nt: TGTGCCAGCAGCCCGCCCGGGGTAGCGGGCGGGGCCCATGAGCAGTTCTTC
cdr3_aa: CASSPPGVAGGAHEQFF

j_call: TRBJ2-2
clone_size: NA
d_call: NA
v_call: TRBV5-1
cdr3_nt: TGCGCCAGCAGTCCTCGGGGGAACACCGGGGAGCTGTTTTTT
cdr3_aa: CASSPRGNTGELFF

j_call: TRBJ2-4
clone_size: NA
d_call: NA
v_call: TRBV19
cdr3_nt: TGTGCCAGTAGTATGTCAGGGGGGCGTTTGGGCAAAAACATTCAGTACTTC
cdr3_aa: CASSMSGGRLGKNIQYF

j_call: TRBJ2-1
clone_size: many
d_call: TRBD2
v_call: TRBV7-9
cdr3_nt: TGTGCCAATTCAGATCCTAGCGGGAGATATGAGCAGTTCTTC
cdr3_aa: CANSDPSGRYEQFF

j_call: TRBJ2-5
clone_size: many
d_call: TRBD1
v_call: TRBV7-9
cdr3_nt: TGTGCCAGCAGCCCCCGACAGGGTTTAGCCAAAGAGACCCAGTACTTC
cdr3_aa: CASSPRQGLAKETQYF

j_call: TRBJ2-1
clone_size: NA
d_call: TRBD2
v_call: TRBV4-3
cdr3_nt: TGCGCCAGCAGCCAAGTAGGTCTAGCGGGGGACACCTACAATGAGCAGTTCTTC
cdr3_aa: CASSQVGLAGDTYNEQFF

j_call: TRBJ2-5
clone_size: many
d_call: NA
v_call: TRBV20-1
cdr3_nt: TGCAGTGCTAGGGGCGGGGAAGAGACCCAGTACTTC
cdr3_aa: CSARGGEETQYF

j_call: TRBJ1-2
clone_size: NA
d_call: TRBD1
v_call: TRBV7-8
cdr3_nt: TGTGCCAGCAGCTTAGAAGGGGTTGCGGGACAGGGGGAAATTAACTATGGCTACACCTTC
cdr3_aa: CASSLEGVAGQGEINYGYTF

j_call: TRBJ2-7
clone_size: many
d_call: TRBD1
v_call: TRBV12-5
cdr3_nt: TGTGCTAGTGGTCGTGACGCCGGGACAGGGCCTTGGGAGCAGTACTTC
cdr3_aa: CASGRDAGTGPWEQYF

j_call: TRBJ2-3
clone_size: few
d_call: TRBD2
v_call: TRBV5-8
cdr3_nt: TGTGCCAGCAGCTTGGGGGGAACTAGCGGGGGAACAGATACGCAGTATTTT
cdr3_aa: CASSLGGTSGGTDTQYF

j_call: TRBJ2-2
clone_size: few
d_call: TRBD1
v_call: TRBV12-3/TRBV12-4
cdr3_nt: TGTGCCAGTAGGACCGGGACAGGGGGATGGACCGGGGAGCTGTTTTTT
cdr3_aa: CASRTGTGGWTGELFF

j_call: TRBJ2-5
clone_size: many
d_call: NA
v_call: TRBV11-2
cdr3_nt: TGTGCCAGCAGCCGCCTGGGGGCTAGCGTAAACCAAGAGACCCAGTACTTC
cdr3_aa: CASSRLGASVNQETQYF

j_call: TRBJ2-3
clone_size: NA
d_call: TRBD2
v_call: TRBV19
cdr3_nt: TGTGCCAGTAGAACTAGGGAACTAGCGGGAGTAGATACGCAGTATTTT
cdr3_aa: CASRTRELAGVDTQYF

j_call: TRBJ2-6
clone_size: NA
d_call: NA
v_call: TRBV7-9
cdr3_nt: TGTGCCAGCAGCCCGTTTAAGACCCGGGTCCCCTCTGGGGCCAACGTCCTGACTTTC
cdr3_aa: CASSPFKTRVPSGANVLTF

j_call: TRBJ1-2
clone_size: many
d_call: TRBD1
v_call: TRBV7-2
cdr3_nt: TGTGCCAGCAGCCGGGACAGAGGTGTTGGCTACACCTTC
cdr3_aa: CASSRDRGVGYTF

j_call: TRBJ2-3
clone_size: NA
d_call: NA
v_call: TRBV5-6
cdr3_nt: TGTGCCAGCAGCTTTGGTAGTCCTCTCGGCACAGATACGCAGTATTTT
cdr3_aa: CASSFGSPLGTDTQYF

j_call: TRBJ1-6
clone_size: few
d_call: NA
v_call: TRBV5-5
cdr3_nt: TGTGCCAGCAGCACAGACAGGTTCGGTTTTCTGGGGAATTCACCCCTCCACTTT
cdr3_aa: CASSTDRFGFLGNSPLHF

j_call: TRBJ2-1
clone_size: few
d_call: TRBD2
v_call: TRBV29-1
cdr3_nt: TGCAGCGCCTCTAGCGGGGGCCTCTCCTACAATGAGCAGTTCTTC
cdr3_aa: CSASSGGLSYNEQFF

j_call: TRBJ1-1
clone_size: many
d_call: NA
v_call: TRBV5-1
cdr3_nt: TGTGCCAGCAGCCCAGGGATTCGGACTGAAGCTTTCTTT
cdr3_aa: CASSPGIRTEAFF

j_call: TRBJ2-2
clone_size: NA
d_call: TRBD1
v_call: TRBV6-1
cdr3_nt: TGTGCCAGCACCCCAGGGGGTACCGGGGAGCTGTTTTTT
cdr3_aa: CASTPGGTGELFF

j_call: TRBJ2-1
clone_size: few
d_call: NA
v_call: TRBV6-1
cdr3_nt: TGTGCCAGCGGCGGGCGCAACAAGCCGTACTACAATGAGCAGTTCTTC
cdr3_aa: CASGGRNKPYYNEQFF

j_call: TRBJ2-7
clone_size: NA
d_call: TRBD2
v_call: TRBV11-2
cdr3_nt: TGTGCCAGCAGCTCTAGCGGGAACCTCCCCTACGAGCAGTACTTC
cdr3_aa: CASSSSGNLPYEQYF

j_call: TRBJ1-4
clone_size: few
d_call: NA
v_call: TRBV9
cdr3_nt: TGTGCCAGCAGCGGCATGGGGCCTAAAGGAGAAAAACTGTTTTTT
cdr3_aa: CASSGMGPKGEKLFF

j_call: TRBJ2-7
clone_size: NA
d_call: NA
v_call: TRBV10-2
cdr3_nt: TGCGCCAGTACAGTACAACAGGGAGGGGAACAGTACTTC
cdr3_aa: CASTVQQGGEQYF

j_call: TRBJ2-4
clone_size: NA
d_call: TRBD1
v_call: TRBV10-3
cdr3_nt: TGTGCCATCAGTGGGAGGACAGGGGCCTCGTTAGCCAAAAACATTCAGTACTTC
cdr3_aa: CAISGRTGASLAKNIQYF

j_call: TRBJ1-3
clone_size: NA
d_call: NA
v_call: TRBV13
cdr3_nt: TGTGCCAGCAGCTTAGAACAGATCTCTGGAAACACCATATATTTT
cdr3_aa: CASSLEQISGNTIYF

j_call: TRBJ2-3
clone_size: few
d_call: TRBD2
v_call: TRBV6-2/TRBV6-3
cdr3_nt: TGTGCCAGCAGTTTCAAGACTAGCGTGGATACGCAGTATTTT
cdr3_aa: CASSFKTSVDTQYF

j_call: TRBJ2-5
clone_size: many
d_call: TRBD2
v_call: TRBV19
cdr3_nt: TGTGCCAGTAGCGTGACTAGCGGGAAGAGGGAAGAGACCCAGTACTTC
cdr3_aa: CASSVTSGKREETQYF

j_call: TRBJ1-5
clone_size: NA
d_call: TRBD1
v_call: TRBV20-1
cdr3_nt: TGCAGTGCTGGCCCCTCAGGGGGGCGCAATCAGCCCCAGCATTTT
cdr3_aa: CSAGPSGGRNQPQHF

j_call: TRBJ1-1
clone_size: NA
d_call: NA
v_call: TRBV6-1
cdr3_nt: TGTGCCAGCAGTCGTGAAATTTTGGGGGGCCTGATGAACACTGAAGCTTTCTTT
cdr3_aa: CASSREILGGLMNTEAFF

j_call: TRBJ2-7
clone_size: NA
d_call: TRBD2
v_call: TRBV10-3
cdr3_nt: TGTGCCATCAGTGAGTCGCGGGGGGTCGGGGACACCTACGAGCAGTACTTC
cdr3_aa: CAISESRGVGDTYEQYF

j_call: TRBJ2-1
clone_size: many
d_call: TRBD2
v_call: TRBV29-1
cdr3_nt: TGCAGCGTAGCGGGAAGCCTTAGCAATGAGCAGTTCTTC
cdr3_aa: CSVAGSLSNEQFF

j_call: TRBJ1-5
clone_size: few
d_call: TRBD1
v_call: TRBV7-9
cdr3_nt: TGTGCCAGCAGCTTAGATTTCGGAAGGGGGCTTTTTCAGCCCCAGCATTTT
cdr3_aa: CASSLDFGRGLFQPQHF

j_call: TRBJ2-1
clone_size: NA
d_call: NA
v_call: TRBV27
cdr3_nt: TGTGCCAGCAGTTTATTTGTTGGCAGGGGAAAGGATGAGCAGTTCTTC
cdr3_aa: CASSLFVGRGKDEQFF

j_call: TRBJ2-2
clone_size: NA
d_call: TRBD2
v_call: TRBV5-1
cdr3_nt: TGCGCCAGCAGCGGGACTAGCGGGAGCGGGGAGCTGTTTTTT
cdr3_aa: CASSGTSGSGELFF

j_call: TRBJ2-7
clone_size: many
d_call: NA
v_call: TRBV9
cdr3_nt: TGTGCCAGCAGCAGGCCGGCCGGGGGCGGCGAGCAGTACTTC
cdr3_aa: CASSRPAGGGEQYF

j_call: TRBJ2-7
clone_size: few
d_call: NA
v_call: TRBV14
cdr3_nt: TGTGCCAGCAGCCAAGTAGGGGCCCTCTACGAGCAGTACTTC
cdr3_aa: CASSQVGALYEQYF

j_call: TRBJ2-4
clone_size: NA
d_call: NA
v_call: TRBV28
cdr3_nt: TGTGCCACCACGGGACAACCAAACATTCAGTACTTC
cdr3_aa: CATTGQPNIQYF

j_call: TRBJ1-1
clone_size: many
d_call: NA
v_call: TRBV12-3/TRBV12-4
cdr3_nt: TGTGCCAGCAGAGGACTCATGAACACTGAAGCTTTCTTT
cdr3_aa: CASRGLMNTEAFF

j_call: TRBJ1-2
clone_size: NA
d_call: NA
v_call: TRBV6-1
cdr3_nt: TGTGCCAGCCTAGACACGAAATATGGCTACACCTTC
cdr3_aa: CASLDTKYGYTF

j_call: TRBJ2-3
clone_size: many
d_call: NA
v_call: TRBV10-3
cdr3_nt: TGTGCCATCAGGAGGACGGTTAGCACAGATACGCAGTATTTT
cdr3_aa: CAIRRTVSTDTQYF

j_call: TRBJ2-2
clone_size: few
d_call: TRBD1
v_call: TRBV7-9
cdr3_nt: TGTGCCAGCAGACAGCTCGCCAGGGGGCACGCCGGGGAGCTGTTTTTT
cdr3_aa: CASRQLARGHAGELFF

j_call: TRBJ2-7
clone_size: many
d_call: TRBD1
v_call: TRBV20-1
cdr3_nt: TGCAGTGCTAGCGCGCACACAGGGGCGGAGGAGCAGTACTTC
cdr3_aa: CSASAHTGAEEQYF

j_call: TRBJ1-2
clone_size: many
d_call: NA
v_call: TRBV20-1
cdr3_nt: TGCAGTGCTAGACAGGGTAGTTTCTATGGCTACACCTTC
cdr3_aa: CSARQGSFYGYTF

j_call: TRBJ1-1
clone_size: many
d_call: NA
v_call: TRBV20-1
cdr3_nt: TGCAGTGCTAGAGATTTACAAGGGAGGACTGAAGCTTTCTTT
cdr3_aa: CSARDLQGRTEAFF